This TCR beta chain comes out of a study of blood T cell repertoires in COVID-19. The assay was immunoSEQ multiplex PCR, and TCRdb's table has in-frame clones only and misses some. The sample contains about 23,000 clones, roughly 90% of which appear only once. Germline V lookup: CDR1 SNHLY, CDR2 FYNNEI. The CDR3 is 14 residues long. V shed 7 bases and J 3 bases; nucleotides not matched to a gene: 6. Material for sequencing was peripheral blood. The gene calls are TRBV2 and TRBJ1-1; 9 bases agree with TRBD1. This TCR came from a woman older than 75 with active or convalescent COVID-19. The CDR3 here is CASTLQGAHTEAFF. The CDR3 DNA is TGTGCCAGCACCTTACAGGGGGCTCACACTGAAGCTTTCTTT.